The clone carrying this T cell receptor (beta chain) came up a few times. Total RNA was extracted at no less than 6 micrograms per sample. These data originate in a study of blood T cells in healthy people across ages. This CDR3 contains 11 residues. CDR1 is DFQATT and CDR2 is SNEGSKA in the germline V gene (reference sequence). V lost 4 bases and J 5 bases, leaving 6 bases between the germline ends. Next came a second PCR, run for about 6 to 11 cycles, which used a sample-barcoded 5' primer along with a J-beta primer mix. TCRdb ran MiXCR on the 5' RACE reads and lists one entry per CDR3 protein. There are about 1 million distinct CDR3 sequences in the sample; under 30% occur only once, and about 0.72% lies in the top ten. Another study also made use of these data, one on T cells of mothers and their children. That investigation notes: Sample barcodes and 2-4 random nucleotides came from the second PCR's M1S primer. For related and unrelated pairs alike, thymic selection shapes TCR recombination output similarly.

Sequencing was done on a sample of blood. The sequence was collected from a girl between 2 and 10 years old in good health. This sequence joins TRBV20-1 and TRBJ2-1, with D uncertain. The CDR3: CSANFHNEQFF. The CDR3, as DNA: TGCAGTGCTAACTTTCACAATGAGCAGTTCTTC.